Below, 32 T cell receptor beta chains from the same sample are listed, as sequenced in a study of vaccination effects on CD4 cells after COVID-19. Their antigens are not known. The data were produced by immunoSEQ multiplex PCR, yet TCRdb's version contains in-frame clones alone and is incomplete. The repertoire holds tens of thousands of clones, with more than 65% as singletons. Using viral peptide pools, the ViraFEST assay grew out antigen-specific CD4+ T cells prior to sequencing. Cells that had been cultured for 10 days were the source of isolated CD4+ T cells. People in the vaccine group had not been infected with SARS-CoV-2 before, and their nucleocapsid antibodies were negative. The specimen comprised CD4+ T cells from PBMCs cultured with HCoV-NL63 spike peptides, sampled before COVID-19 vaccination. The receptors stem from a human donor who received a COVID-19 vaccine.

This chain uses TRBV28 with TRBJ1-1, with TRBD1 matching 7 bases. The CDR3 has 14 residues. Germline V gene sequence: CDR1 MDHEN, CDR2 SYDVKM. The J segment lost 8 bases and the V segment lost 2 bases, leaving 8 bases of the junction unmatched. CDR3 in amino acids: CASSLRQGLREAFF. The DNA of the CDR3 is TGTGCCAGCAGTTTACGACAGGGTTTGAGGGAAGCTTTCTTT.

The CDR3: CASGVTGGAAIYF. The DNA of the CDR3 is TGTGCCAGCGGGGTGACAGGGGGGGCCGCCATATATTTT. This rearrangement joins TRBV28 to TRBJ1-3; TRBD1 matches at 9 bases. CDR1 MDHEN and CDR2 SYDVKM come from the germline V gene. The CDR3 is 13 amino acids. Trimming cost V 8 bases and J 11 bases; bases outside gene matches: 10. The full variable domain, in which reference TRBV28 and TRBJ1-3 provide the parts outside the CDR3, is DVKVTQSSRYLVKRTGEKVFLECVQDMDHENMFWYRQDPGLGLRLIYFSYDVKMKEKGDIPEGYSVSREKKERFSLILESASTNQTSMYLCASGVTGGAAIYFGEGSWLTVV.

The rearrangement links TRBV19 to TRBJ1-4; D remains ambiguous. V lost 6 bases, J lost 6 bases, and 17 bases lay in between. Germline CDR1 is LNHDA and CDR2 is SQIVND (reference sequence). CDR3 size: 15 residues. The CDR3 is CASSPGRGEDEKLFF. CDR3 nucleotide sequence: TGTGCCAGTAGCCCCGGGCGGGGAGAAGATGAAAAACTGTTTTTT.

The chain links TRBV6-5 to TRBJ2-3; possible D gene TRBD2, 6 bases. This CDR3 spans 15 amino acids. The V gene lost 3 bases and the J gene lost 3 bases, with 13 bases spanning the gap. The germline V gene has CDR1 MNHEY and CDR2 SVGAGI. CDR3 amino acids: CASSYMAGSTDTQYF. The CDR3 DNA follows: TGTGCCAGCAGTTATATGGCGGGATCGACAGATACGCAGTATTTT.

The J gene is TRBJ2-5, the V gene TRBV4-2, with D hard to call. V was cut by 1 base and J by 4 bases, with 4 bases left in between. The CDR3 length is 12 residues. Looked up from germline, CDR1 is LGHNA and CDR2 is YNFKEQ. The DNA of the CDR3 is TGTGCCAGCAGCCAAGGGGGAGAGACCCAGTACTTC. Protein sequence: CASSQGGETQYF.

The chain employs TRBV4-2 and TRBJ2-7; no firm D call. Trimming stripped 0 bases from V and 9 bases from J, with 12 bases between. CDR1 and CDR2 (germline): LGHNA, YNFKEQ. The CDR3 consists of 13 residues. The CDR3 spells CASSQDSGRGQYF. CDR3 in DNA: TGTGCCAGCAGCCAAGATAGTGGAAGAGGGCAGTACTTC.

The V call is TRBV3-1 (or the pseudogene TRBV3-2), the J call TRBJ2-1; the match to TRBD2 covers 11 bases. The CDR3 is 16 amino acids. CDR1 LGHDT and CDR2 YNNKEL come from the germline V gene (reference sequence). After removal of 1 base from V and 7 bases from J, the junction contained 6 bases not matched to a gene. Written as DNA, the CDR3 is TGTGCCAGCAGCCAAGTATCCCTAGCGGGAGGAAATGAGCAGTTCTTC. This sequence encodes CASSQVSLAGGNEQFF.

This chain uses TRBV5-5 with TRBJ1-6; possible D gene TRBD1, 6 bases. Germline V gene sequence: CDR1 SGHKS, CDR2 YYEKEE (reference sequence). CDR3 length equals 15 residues. V was cut by 2 bases and J by 1 base, with 7 bases left in between. CDR3 region: CASSLGGSYNSPLHF. CDR3 bases: TGTGCCAGCAGCTTAGGGGGATCCTATAATTCACCCCTCCACTTT.

The V gene is TRBV5-1, the J gene TRBJ2-7; no reliable D call. Germline V gene data show CDR1 as SGHRS and CDR2 as YFSETQ. The CDR3 runs to 14 residues. Trimming shortened V by 0 bases and J by 0 bases, and 7 bases separated the two germline ends. CDR3 nucleotides: TGCGCCAGCAGCTTGGTTCCCAGCTCCTACGAGCAGTACTTC. It codes for CASSLVPSSYEQYF. The full variable domain, completed using reference TRBV5-1 and TRBJ2-7, is KAGVTQTPRYLIKTRGQQVTLSCSPISGHRSVSWYQQTPGQGLQFLFEYFSETQRNKGNFPGRFSGRQFSNSRSEMNVSTLELGDSALYLCASSLVPSSYEQYFGPGTRLTVT.

This clone occurred once. This chain connects TRBV4-1 to TRBJ1-3; D ambiguous. This CDR3 comprises 17 residues. Deletions cut 3 bases from V and 0 bases from J, with 15 bases between. Germline V CDR1 and CDR2: MGHRA, YSYEKL. Here the CDR3 reads CASSQSSGTLSGNTIYF. CDR3 DNA: TGCGCCAGCAGCCAGTCGTCGGGCACGCTCTCTGGAAACACCATATATTTT.

The V call is TRBV6-5, the J call TRBJ2-2, with D tentatively TRBD2 (5 bases). There are 14 residues in the CDR3. Germline-derived CDR1 and CDR2 are MNHEY and SVGAGI. V was trimmed by 9 bases and J by 1 base, leaving 12 bases between them. CDR3 protein: CASTGLRNTGELFF. DNA for the CDR3: TGTGCCAGTACGGGGTTACGGAACACCGGGGAGCTGTTTTTT.

The chain couples TRBV6-5 to TRBJ1-2; D remains unclear. The CDR3 is 11 residues long. Trimming left V 6 bases short and J 5 bases short, with 7 bases between. Germline V lookup: CDR1 MNHEY, CDR2 SVGAGI. CDR3 nucleotides: TGTGCCAGCAGGTGGATGTATGGCTACACCTTC. Translated: CASRWMYGYTF.

This chain uses TRBV2 with TRBJ2-1; a possible D gene is TRBD2 (6 bases). Germline-derived CDR1 and CDR2 are SNHLY and FYNNEI. The V gene lost 5 bases and the J gene lost 0 bases, with 11 bases spanning the gap. The CDR3 is 15 amino acids. The CDR3 loop reads CASSSDGSSYNEQFF. DNA for the CDR3: TGTGCCAGCAGTTCTGACGGGAGCTCCTACAATGAGCAGTTCTTC.

For the CDR3, the DNA is TGTGCCAGTAGTATAGCTTCTAGGACCGCAACTAATGAAAAACTGTTTTTT. Translating gives CASSIASRTATNEKLFF. The V call is TRBV19, the J call TRBJ1-4; no clear D gene. Germline values: CDR1 LNHDA, CDR2 SQIVND (reference sequence). V was trimmed by 1 base and J by 0 bases, leaving 12 bases between them. The CDR3 has 17 amino acids.

The gene calls are TRBV2 and TRBJ1-5, with D unclear. Germline V gives CDR1 SNHLY, CDR2 FYNNEI. The CDR3 runs to 12 residues. The V end was cut by 4 bases, the J end by 6 bases, with 7 bases between. CDR3 residues: CASSGESQPQHF. CDR3 DNA: TGTGCCAGCAGTGGTGAGAGTCAGCCCCAGCATTTT.

The V call is TRBV28, the J call TRBJ2-1; either TRBD1 or TRBD2 may supply D (5 bases each). This CDR3 comprises 16 residues. The V gene's germline CDR1 is MDHEN and CDR2 SYDVKM. Trimming took off 5 bases at V and 0 bases at J, with 14 bases between the two ends. In DNA form, the CDR3 reads TGTGCCAGCAGTGGGGGAGTAGGTTACTCCTACAATGAGCAGTTCTTC. It encodes CASSGGVGYSYNEQFF. The entire variable domain, with the rest obtained from reference TRBV28 and TRBJ2-1, is as follows: DVKVTQSSRYLVKRTGEKVFLECVQDMDHENMFWYRQDPGLGLRLIYFSYDVKMKEKGDIPEGYSVSREKKERFSLILESASTNQTSMYLCASSGGVGYSYNEQFFGPGTRLTVL.

The rearrangement joins TRBV5-1 to TRBJ1-3; D possibly corresponds to TRBD1 (5 bases). The germline CDR1 and CDR2 sequences are SGHRS and YFSETQ. This CDR3 has 15 amino acids. V lost 4 bases and J 2 bases, leaving 13 bases between the germline ends. The CDR3 sequence is CASSPGGGTGNTIYF. CDR3 DNA sequence: TGCGCCAGCAGCCCCGGGGGAGGCACTGGAAACACCATATATTTT.

This clone came up a few times. The genes are TRBV27 and TRBJ2-2; 9 nucleotides agree with TRBD2. Germline V gene lookup returns CDR1 MNHEY and CDR2 SMNVEV (reference sequence). V was pared by 6 bases and J by 7 bases, with 9 bases of the junction left unmatched. The CDR3 spans 15 residues. The CDR3 DNA is TGTGCCAGCAGCCTTAGCGGGAGAACGAACGGGGAGCTGTTTTTT. This gives the protein CASSLSGRTNGELFF.

The V and J genes are TRBV19 and TRBJ2-3; D gene unclear. From germline, CDR1 is LNHDA and CDR2 SQIVND (reference sequence). V was clipped by 1 base and J by 3 bases, with 11 bases between them. CDR3 length equals 15 residues. Here the CDR3 DNA reads TGTGCCAGTAGTATAGGGATCCAGGCTACAGATACGCAGTATTTT. This gives the protein CASSIGIQATDTQYF.

This clone came up a few times. The genes are TRBV3-1 (or the pseudogene TRBV3-2) and TRBJ2-7; 7 nucleotides match TRBD2. The germline gives CDR1 LGHDT, CDR2 YNNKEL (reference sequence). Trimming took 1 base from V and 4 from J; bases not matched to a gene: 7. This CDR3 is 15 amino acids long. The CDR3 protein is CASSQVGGIKYEQYF. In nucleotides, the CDR3 is TGTGCCAGCAGCCAAGTGGGGGGGATAAAATACGAGCAGTACTTC.

This sequence joins TRBV2 and TRBJ2-6; a possible D gene is TRBD1 (6 bases). CDR1 and CDR2 from the germline V gene are SNHLY and FYNNEI. The germline V and J ends were trimmed by 10 bases and 0 bases, with 16 bases remaining between them. This CDR3 has 16 amino acids. For the CDR3, the DNA is TGTGCCATTAATCTGGACAGCCTCTCTGGGGCCAACGTCCTGACTTTC. It is translated as CAINLDSLSGANVLTF. The full variable domain, with the rest looked up from reference TRBV2 and TRBJ2-6, is EPEVTQTPSHQVTQMGQEVILRCVPISNHLYFYWYRQILGQKVEFLVSFYNNEISEKSEIFDDQFSVERPDGSNFTLKIRSTKLEDSAMYFCAINLDSLSGANVLTFGAGSRLTVL.

Concerning this clone itself: This sample also contains other DNA sequences that code for the same CDR3. V gene TRBV28 combines with J gene TRBJ2-1; D is undetermined. The CDR3 extends over 11 amino acids. Looked up from germline, CDR1 is MDHEN and CDR2 is SYDVKM. V was cut by 5 bases and J by 4 bases, with 3 bases left in between. DNA for the CDR3: TGTGCCAGCAGTGGGTACAATGAGCAGTTCTTC. Encoded protein: CASSGYNEQFF.

The chain has TRBV18 and TRBJ1-5, with D uncertain. This CDR3 has 13 amino acids. Germline CDR1 KGHSH, CDR2 LQKENI. V lost 4 bases to trimming and J lost 2 bases, with 6 bases between them. The CDR3 region has the DNA TGTGCCAGCTCACGGACGGGCAATCAGCCCCAGCATTTT. Residues: CASSRTGNQPQHF.

The table lists this clone with a count of one. This sequence joins TRBV12-5 and TRBJ1-3; TRBD1 might be the D (5 bases). V dropped 0 bases and J dropped 8 bases, with 14 bases sitting between them. The length of the CDR3 is 15 residues. Germline V gene sequence: CDR1 LGHNT, CDR2 FRNRAP. CDR3 nucleotides: TGTGCTAGTGGTTTGGTAGGCGGGGGGGTATACACCATATATTTT. It encodes CASGLVGGGVYTIYF.

The chain's CDR3 is CASSQLVLLNTEAFF. CDR3 DNA: TGCGCCAGCAGCCAATTGGTCCTCCTAAACACTGAAGCTTTCTTT. The gene calls are TRBV4-1 and TRBJ1-1; unclear D gene. Germline V gene sequence: CDR1 MGHRA, CDR2 YSYEKL. V was trimmed by 2 bases and J by 2 bases, leaving 12 bases between them. The CDR3 is 15 amino acids.

The chain employs TRBV19 and TRBJ1-1; TRBD1 is a possible D gene (6 bases). V shed 2 bases and J shed 0 bases, with 13 bases lying between them. The CDR3 spans 16 residues. The V gene's germline CDR1 is LNHDA and CDR2 SQIVND (reference sequence). The CDR3 nucleotides are TGTGCCAGTAGTATATCCCCCGGGACACTGAACACTGAAGCTTTCTTT. It encodes CASSISPGTLNTEAFF.

CDR3 coding DNA: TGCGCCAGGCAGACAGGGAGGAGCTCCTACGAGCAGTACTTC. This translates into CARQTGRSSYEQYF. The V and J genes are TRBV10-1 and TRBJ2-7; D perhaps matches TRBD1 (7 bases). This CDR3 has 14 residues. V lost 9 bases to trimming and J lost 0 bases, with 15 bases between them. CDR1 and CDR2 from the germline V gene are WNHNN and SYGVQD (reference sequence).

The genes are TRBV12-3 or TRBV12-4 and TRBJ1-1; D uncertain. The V end was cut by 6 bases, the J end by 5 bases, with 10 bases between. CDR3 size: 12 residues. The CDR3 region has the DNA TGTGCCAGCAGCAGAGGATCAACTGAAGCTTTCTTT. Translation: CASSRGSTEAFF.

This chain connects TRBV5-1 to TRBJ2-1, with a weak D call TRBD2 (6 bases). V lost 6 bases and J 0 bases, leaving 25 bases between the germline ends. The germline V gene encodes CDR1 SGHRS and CDR2 YFSETQ. The CDR3 sequence is 19 residues long. The CDR3 spells CASTPWGPGALSSYNEQFF. The DNA for the CDR3 is TGCGCCAGCACCCCTTGGGGACCGGGAGCCCTGAGCTCCTACAATGAGCAGTTCTTC.

CDR3 residues: CASIGASRSSTDTQYF. The DNA of the CDR3 is TGTGCCAGCATCGGAGCTAGCCGGTCTAGCACAGATACGCAGTATTTT. The rearrangement links TRBV2 to TRBJ2-3; possibly TRBD2 for D (5 bases). With 7 bases removed from V and 0 bases from J, the gap between germline ends came to 17 bases. In germline, CDR1 is SNHLY, CDR2 FYNNEI. This CDR3 has 16 amino acids.

The chain is built from TRBV5-6 and TRBJ1-4; TRBD1 matches at 7 bases. Germline V lookup: CDR1 SGHDT, CDR2 YYEEEE. Losses at the gene ends were 4 bases for V and 8 bases for J; bases not matched to a gene: 14. The CDR3 has 16 amino acids. The CDR3 coding sequence is TGTGCCAGCAGCCCCCGGCCGGGACAGCGAAAGGAAAAACTGTTTTTT. Translation gives CASSPRPGQRKEKLFF. The full variable domain, in which reference TRBV5-6 and TRBJ1-4 provide the parts outside the CDR3, is DAGVTQSPTHLIKTRGQQVTLRCSPKSGHDTVSWYQQALGQGPQFIFQYYEEEERQRGNFPDRFSGHQFPNYSSELNVNALLLGDSALYLCASSPRPGQRKEKLFFGSGTQLSVL.

This clone showed up just once. The chain combines TRBV18 with TRBJ1-1, with 8 bases aligning to TRBD1. CDR1 is KGHSH, CDR2 LQKENI, per germline. This CDR3 region has 17 residues. V lost 2 bases and J lost 1; bases outside the gene matches: 9. The CDR3 protein is CASSPTSDRGTNTEAFF. Here the CDR3 DNA reads TGTGCCAGCTCACCAACCTCCGACAGGGGAACGAACACTGAAGCTTTCTTT.